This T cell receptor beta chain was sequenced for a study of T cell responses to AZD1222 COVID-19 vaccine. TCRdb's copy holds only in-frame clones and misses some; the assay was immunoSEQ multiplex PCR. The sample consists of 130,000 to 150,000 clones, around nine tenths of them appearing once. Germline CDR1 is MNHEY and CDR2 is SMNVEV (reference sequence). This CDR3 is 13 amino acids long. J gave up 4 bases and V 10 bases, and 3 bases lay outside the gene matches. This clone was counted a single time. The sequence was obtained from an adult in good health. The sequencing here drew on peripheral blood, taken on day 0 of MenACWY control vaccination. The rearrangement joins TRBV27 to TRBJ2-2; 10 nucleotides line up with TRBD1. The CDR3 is CAIGTGVTGELFF. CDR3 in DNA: TGTGCCATCGGGACAGGGGTCACCGGGGAGCTGTTTTTT.